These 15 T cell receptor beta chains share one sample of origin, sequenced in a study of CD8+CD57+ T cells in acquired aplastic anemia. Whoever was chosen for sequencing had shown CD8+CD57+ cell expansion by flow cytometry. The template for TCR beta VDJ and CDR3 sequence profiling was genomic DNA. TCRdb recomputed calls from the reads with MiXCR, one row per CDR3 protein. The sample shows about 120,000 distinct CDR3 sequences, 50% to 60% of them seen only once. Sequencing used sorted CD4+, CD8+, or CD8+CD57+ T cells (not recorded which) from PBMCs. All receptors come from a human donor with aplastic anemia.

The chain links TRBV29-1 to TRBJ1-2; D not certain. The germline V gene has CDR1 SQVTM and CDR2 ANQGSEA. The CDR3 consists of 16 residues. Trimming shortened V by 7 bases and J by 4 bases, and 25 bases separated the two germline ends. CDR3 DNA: TGCAGCGCCCCAGTCGTAGGCGGGGTACGGGGCTATGGCTACACCTTC. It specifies CSAPVVGGVRGYGYTF.

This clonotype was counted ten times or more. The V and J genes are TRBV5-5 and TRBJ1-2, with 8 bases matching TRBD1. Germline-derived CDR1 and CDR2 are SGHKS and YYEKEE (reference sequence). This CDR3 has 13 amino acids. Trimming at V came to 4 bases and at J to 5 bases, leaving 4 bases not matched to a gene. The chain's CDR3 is CASSHTGGYGYTF. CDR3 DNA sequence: TGTGCCAGCAGCCACACAGGGGGGTATGGCTACACCTTC.

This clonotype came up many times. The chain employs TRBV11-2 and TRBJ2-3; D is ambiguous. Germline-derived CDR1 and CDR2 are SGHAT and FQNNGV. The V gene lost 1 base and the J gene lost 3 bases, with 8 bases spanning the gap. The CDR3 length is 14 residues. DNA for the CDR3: TGTGCCAGCAGCTTAGTGGTGGGAACAGATACGCAGTATTTT. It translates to CASSLVVGTDTQYF.

The CDR3 DNA follows: TGCAGTGGACCGGGACTATCCTCCTACGAGCAGTACTTC. Protein product: CSGPGLSSYEQYF. The genes are TRBV20-1 and TRBJ2-7; TRBD2 matches at 7 bases. V trimming: 7 bases; J trimming: 0 bases; junction bases outside the gene matches: 6. Germline lookup yields CDR1 DFQATT and CDR2 SNEGSKA (reference sequence). The CDR3 has 13 amino acids.

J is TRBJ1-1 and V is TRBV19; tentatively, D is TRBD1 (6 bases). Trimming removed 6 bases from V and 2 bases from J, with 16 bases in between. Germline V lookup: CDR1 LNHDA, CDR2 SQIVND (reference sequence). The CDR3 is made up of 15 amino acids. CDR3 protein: CASSSTSTGNTEAFF. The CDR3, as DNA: TGTGCCAGTAGCTCTACTTCGACAGGAAACACTGAAGCTTTCTTT.

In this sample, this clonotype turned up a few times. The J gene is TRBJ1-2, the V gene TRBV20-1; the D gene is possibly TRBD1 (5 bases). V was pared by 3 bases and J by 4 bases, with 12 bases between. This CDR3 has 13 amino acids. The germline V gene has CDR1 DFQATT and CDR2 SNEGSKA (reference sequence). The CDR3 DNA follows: TGCAGTGCTAGTGATCCAGGGCTCTATGGCTACACCTTC. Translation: CSASDPGLYGYTF.

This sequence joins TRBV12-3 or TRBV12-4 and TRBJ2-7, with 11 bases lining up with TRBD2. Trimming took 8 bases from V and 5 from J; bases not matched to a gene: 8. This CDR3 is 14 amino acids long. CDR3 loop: CASLTSGAVNEQYF. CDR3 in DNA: TGTGCCAGCTTGACTAGCGGGGCAGTCAACGAGCAGTACTTC.

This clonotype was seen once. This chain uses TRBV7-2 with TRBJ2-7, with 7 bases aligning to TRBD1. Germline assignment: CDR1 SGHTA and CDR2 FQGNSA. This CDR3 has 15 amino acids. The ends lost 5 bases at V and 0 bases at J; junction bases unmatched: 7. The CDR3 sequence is CASSLDRDISYEQYF. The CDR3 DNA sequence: TGTGCCAGCAGCCTCGACAGGGACATCTCCTACGAGCAGTACTTC. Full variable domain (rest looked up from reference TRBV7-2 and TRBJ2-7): GAGVSQSPSNKVTEKGKDVELRCDPISGHTALYWYRQSLGQGLEFLIYFQGNSAPDKSGLPSDRFSAERTGGSVSTLTIQRTQQEDSAVYLCASSLDRDISYEQYFGPGTRLTVT.

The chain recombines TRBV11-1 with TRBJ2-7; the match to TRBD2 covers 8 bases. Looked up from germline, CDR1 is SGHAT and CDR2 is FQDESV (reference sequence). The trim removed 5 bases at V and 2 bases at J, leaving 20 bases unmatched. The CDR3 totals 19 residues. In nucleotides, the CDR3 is TGTGCCAGCAGCGACCGCACCCATTGGGGAGCGGGGGTTGCCTACGAGCAGTACTTC. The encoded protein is CASSDRTHWGAGVAYEQYF.

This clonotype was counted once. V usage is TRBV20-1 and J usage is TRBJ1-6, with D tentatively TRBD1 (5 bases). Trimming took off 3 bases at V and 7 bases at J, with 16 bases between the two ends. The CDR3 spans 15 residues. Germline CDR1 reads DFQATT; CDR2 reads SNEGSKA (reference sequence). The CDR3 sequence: CSASSAGTENSPLHF. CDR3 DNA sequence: TGCAGTGCTAGCTCGGCCGGGACGGAGAATTCACCCCTCCACTTT.

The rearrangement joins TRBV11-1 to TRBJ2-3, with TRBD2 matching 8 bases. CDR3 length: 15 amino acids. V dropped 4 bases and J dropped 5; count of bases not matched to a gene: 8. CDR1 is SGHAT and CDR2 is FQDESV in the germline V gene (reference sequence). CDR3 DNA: TGTGCCAGCAGCTATTCGGGGGGGCAGAGAGATACGCAGTATTTT. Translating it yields CASSYSGGQRDTQYF. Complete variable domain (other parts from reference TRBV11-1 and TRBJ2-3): EAEVAQSPRYKITEKSQAVAFWCDPISGHATLYWYRQILGQGPELLVQFQDESVVDDSQLPKDRFSAERLKGVDSTLKIQPAELGDSAMYLCASSYSGGQRDTQYFGPGTRLTVL.

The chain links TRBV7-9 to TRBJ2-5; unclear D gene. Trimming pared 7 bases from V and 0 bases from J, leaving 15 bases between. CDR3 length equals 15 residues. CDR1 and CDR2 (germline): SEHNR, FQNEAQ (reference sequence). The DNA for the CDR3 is TGTGCCAGCACCTATGGAGCTAGGTACCAAGAGACCCAGTACTTC. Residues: CASTYGARYQETQYF.

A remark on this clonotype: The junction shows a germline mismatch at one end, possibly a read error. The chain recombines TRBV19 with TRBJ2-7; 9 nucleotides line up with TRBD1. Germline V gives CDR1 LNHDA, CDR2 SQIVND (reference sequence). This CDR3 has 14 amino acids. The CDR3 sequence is CASSWTGASHEQYF. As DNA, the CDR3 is TGTGCCAGTAGTTGGACAGGGGCCTCCCACGAGCAGTACTTC. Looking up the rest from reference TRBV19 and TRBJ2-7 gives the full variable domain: DGGITQSPKYLFRKEGQNVTLSCEQNLNHDAMYWYRQDPGQGLRLIYYSQIVNDFQKGDIAEGYSVSREKKESFPLTVTSAQKNPTAFYLCASSWTGASHEQYFGPGTRLTVT.

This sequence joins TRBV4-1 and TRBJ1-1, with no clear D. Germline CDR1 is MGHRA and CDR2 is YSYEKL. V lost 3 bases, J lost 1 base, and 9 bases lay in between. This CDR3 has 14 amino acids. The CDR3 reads CASSHEVSNTEAFF. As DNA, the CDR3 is TGCGCCAGCAGCCATGAGGTTTCGAACACTGAAGCTTTCTTT.

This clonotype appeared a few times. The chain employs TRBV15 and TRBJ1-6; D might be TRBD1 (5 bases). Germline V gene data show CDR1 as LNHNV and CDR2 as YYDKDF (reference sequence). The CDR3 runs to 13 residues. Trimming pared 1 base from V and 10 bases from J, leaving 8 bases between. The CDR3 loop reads CATSRGRGSPLHF. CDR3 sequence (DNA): TGTGCCACCAGCAGAGGTAGGGGCTCACCCCTCCACTTT.